This T cell receptor beta chain appears in the sequencing data of a study of T cells after posttransplantation cyclophosphamide. The CDR3 loop spans 15 amino acids. J was trimmed by 0 bases and V by 6 bases; bases with no gene match: 7. Germline assignment: CDR1 MNHNS and CDR2 SASEGT. This clone was recorded at least ten times. A marrow graft followed busulfan-fludarabine conditioning, with cyclophosphamide on days +3 and +4. The data were produced by immunoSEQ multiplex PCR, yet TCRdb's version contains in-frame clones alone and is incomplete. The sample counts roughly 8,000 clones, none seen once; the ten largest own 23%.

The sequences come from PBMCs, collected 94 days after allogeneic stem cell transplant with posttransplant cyclophosphamide. J is TRBJ2-7 and V is TRBV6-1; 8 bases fit TRBD1. This TCR derives from a female patient between 60 and 69 years old who received an allogeneic stem cell transplant from an unrelated donor, was CMV-positive, and had acute GVHD only. Some of these T cells may belong to the graft donor. As DNA, the CDR3 is TGTGCCAGCAGGATGGACAGGGCACTCTCCTACGAGCAGTACTTC. This codes for CASRMDRALSYEQYF.